The T cell receptor beta chain described here comes from a study of blood T cell repertoires in COVID-19. The CDR3 spans 16 residues. Trimming removed 3 bases from V and 8 bases from J; junction bases left unmatched: 15. Germline V gene lookup returns CDR1 SGHRS and CDR2 YFSETQ. Original processing methods: Quantification of nucleated cells was approximated via reference gene primer amplification. Here immunoSEQ multiplex PCR was the method, and the copy in TCRdb shows in-frame clones only, minus some. The V and J calls and clone size were taken over from that table, and D and trimming were inferred from the DNA. The table lists 100,000 or so clones, roughly 70% of them singletons.

This clonotype originated in a woman aged 80 or over with acute or convalescent COVID-19. The sample comprised peripheral blood. V gene TRBV5-1 combines with J gene TRBJ1-2; TRBD1 matches 8 bases. The CDR3 coding sequence is TGCGCCAGCAGCTACGGACAGGGTTTCTTCCAATCGGGCTACACCTTC. This codes for CASSYGQGFFQSGYTF.